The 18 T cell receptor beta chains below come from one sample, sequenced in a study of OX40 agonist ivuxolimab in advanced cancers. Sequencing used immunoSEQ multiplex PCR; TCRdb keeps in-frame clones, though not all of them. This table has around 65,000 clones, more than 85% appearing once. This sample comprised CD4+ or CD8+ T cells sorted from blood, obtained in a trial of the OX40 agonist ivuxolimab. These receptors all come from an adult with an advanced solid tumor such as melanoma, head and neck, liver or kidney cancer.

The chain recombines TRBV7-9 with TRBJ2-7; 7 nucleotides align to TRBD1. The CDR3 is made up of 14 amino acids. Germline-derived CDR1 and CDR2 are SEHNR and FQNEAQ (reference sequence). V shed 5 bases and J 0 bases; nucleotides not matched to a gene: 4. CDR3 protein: CASSRDSTSYEQYF. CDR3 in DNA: TGTGCCAGCAGCCGGGACAGCACCTCCTACGAGCAGTACTTC.

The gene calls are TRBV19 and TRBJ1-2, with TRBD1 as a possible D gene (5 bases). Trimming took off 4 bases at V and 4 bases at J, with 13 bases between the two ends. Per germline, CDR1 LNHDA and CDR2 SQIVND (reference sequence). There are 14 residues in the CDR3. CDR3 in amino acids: CASSREGQGYGYTF. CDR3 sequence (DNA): TGTGCCAGTAGTAGAGAGGGGCAGGGCTATGGCTACACCTTC.

DNA of the CDR3: TGTGCCAGCAGCGGCCTTACAGGTTCCCCTGAAGCTTTCTTT. Its translation is CASSGLTGSPEAFF. The chain has TRBV9 and TRBJ1-1; TRBD1 is a possible D gene (5 bases). V shed 3 bases and J shed 6 bases, with 15 bases lying between them. Germline V gene lookup returns CDR1 SGDLS and CDR2 YYNGEE. The CDR3 contains 14 residues.

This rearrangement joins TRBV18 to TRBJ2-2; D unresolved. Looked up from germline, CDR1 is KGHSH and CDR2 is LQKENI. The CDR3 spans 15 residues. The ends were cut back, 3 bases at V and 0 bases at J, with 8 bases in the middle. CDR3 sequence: CASSPTVTNTGELFF. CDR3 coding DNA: TGTGCCAGCTCACCTACGGTAACGAACACCGGGGAGCTGTTTTTT.

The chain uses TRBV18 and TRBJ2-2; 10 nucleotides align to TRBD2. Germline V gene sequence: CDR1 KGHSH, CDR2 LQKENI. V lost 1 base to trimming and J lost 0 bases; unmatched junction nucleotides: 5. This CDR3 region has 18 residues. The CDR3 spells CASSPQASGGANTGELFF. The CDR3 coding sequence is TGTGCCAGCTCACCACAGGCTAGCGGGGGTGCGAACACCGGGGAGCTGTTTTTT.

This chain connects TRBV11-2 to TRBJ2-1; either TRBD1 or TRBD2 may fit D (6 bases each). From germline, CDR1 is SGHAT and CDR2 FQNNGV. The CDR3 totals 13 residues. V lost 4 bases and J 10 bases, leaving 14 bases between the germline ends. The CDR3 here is CASSSKRGTEQFF. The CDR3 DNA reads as TGTGCCAGCAGCTCAAAGCGCGGGACAGAGCAGTTCTTC. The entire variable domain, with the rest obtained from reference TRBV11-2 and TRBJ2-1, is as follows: EAGVAQSPRYKIIEKRQSVAFWCNPISGHATLYWYQQILGQGPKLLIQFQNNGVVDDSQLPKDRFSAERLKGVDSTLKIQPAKLEDSAVYLCASSSKRGTEQFFGPGTRLTVL.

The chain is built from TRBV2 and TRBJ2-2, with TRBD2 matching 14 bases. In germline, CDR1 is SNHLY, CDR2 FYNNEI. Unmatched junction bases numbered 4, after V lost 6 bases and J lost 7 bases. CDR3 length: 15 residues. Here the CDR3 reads CASRGLAGVDGELFF. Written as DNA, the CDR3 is TGTGCCAGCAGGGGACTAGCGGGGGTCGACGGGGAGCTGTTTTTT.

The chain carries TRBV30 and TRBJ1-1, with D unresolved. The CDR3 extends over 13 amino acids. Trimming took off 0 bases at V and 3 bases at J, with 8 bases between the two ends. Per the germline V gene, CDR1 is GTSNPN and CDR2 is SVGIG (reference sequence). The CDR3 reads CAWSVDRDTEAFF. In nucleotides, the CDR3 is TGTGCCTGGAGTGTGGACCGGGACACTGAAGCTTTCTTT.

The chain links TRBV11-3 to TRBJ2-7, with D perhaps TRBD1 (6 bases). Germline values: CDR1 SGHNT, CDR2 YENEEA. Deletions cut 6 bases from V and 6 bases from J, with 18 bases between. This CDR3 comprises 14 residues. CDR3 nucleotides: TGTGCCAGCAGGACCTCAGGGGTTTACGGCGAGCAGTACTTC. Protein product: CASRTSGVYGEQYF.

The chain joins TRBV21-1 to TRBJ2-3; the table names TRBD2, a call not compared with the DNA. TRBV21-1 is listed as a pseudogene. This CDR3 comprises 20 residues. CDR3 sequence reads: CASSKVIGGLPPTSTDTQYF. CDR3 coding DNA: TGTGCCAGCAGCAAAGTAATTGGCGGGCTCCCCCCTACTAGCACAGATACGCAGTATTTT.

The CDR3 loop is CASSLFPRGEGETQYF. The DNA for the CDR3 is TGCGCCAGCAGCTTGTTCCCTCGCGGGGAGGGCGAGACCCAGTACTTC. The gene calls are TRBV5-1 and TRBJ2-5, with 7 bases identical to TRBD2. Germline-derived CDR1 and CDR2 are SGHRS and YFSETQ. V lost 1 base, J lost 5 bases, and 11 bases stayed unmatched. The CDR3 length is 16 residues.

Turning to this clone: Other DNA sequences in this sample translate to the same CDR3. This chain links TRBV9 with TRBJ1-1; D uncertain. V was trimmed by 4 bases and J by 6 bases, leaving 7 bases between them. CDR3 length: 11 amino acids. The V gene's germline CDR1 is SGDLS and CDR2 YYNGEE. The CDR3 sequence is CASSPLSEAFF. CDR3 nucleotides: TGTGCCAGCAGCCCCCTCTCTGAAGCTTTCTTT.

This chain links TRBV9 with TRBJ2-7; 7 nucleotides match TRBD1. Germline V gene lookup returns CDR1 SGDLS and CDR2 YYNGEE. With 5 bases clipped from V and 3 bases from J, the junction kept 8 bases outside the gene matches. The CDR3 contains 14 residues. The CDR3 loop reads CASSESRDSYEQYF. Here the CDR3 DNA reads TGTGCCAGCAGTGAAAGCCGGGACAGCTACGAGCAGTACTTC.

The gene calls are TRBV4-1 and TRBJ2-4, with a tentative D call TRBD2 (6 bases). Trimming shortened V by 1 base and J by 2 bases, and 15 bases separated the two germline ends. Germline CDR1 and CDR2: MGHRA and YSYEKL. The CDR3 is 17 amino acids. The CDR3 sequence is CASSQGSRGSTKNIQYF. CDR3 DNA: TGCGCCAGCAGCCAAGGGTCTCGGGGGTCAACCAAAAACATTCAGTACTTC.

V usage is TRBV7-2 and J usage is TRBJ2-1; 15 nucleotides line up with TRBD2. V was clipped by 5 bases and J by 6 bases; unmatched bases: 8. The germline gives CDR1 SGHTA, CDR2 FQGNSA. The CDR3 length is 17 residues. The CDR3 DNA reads TGTGCCAGCAGCGACAACCCGGGACTAGCGGGAGGCAATGAGCAGTTCTTC. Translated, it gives CASSDNPGLAGGNEQFF.

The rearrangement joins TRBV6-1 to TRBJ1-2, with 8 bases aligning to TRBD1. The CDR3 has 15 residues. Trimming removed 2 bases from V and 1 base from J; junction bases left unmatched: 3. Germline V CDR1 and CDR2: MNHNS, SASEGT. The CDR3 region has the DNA TGTGCCAGCAGTGAAACCGACAGGGGTAACTATGGCTACACCTTC. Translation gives CASSETDRGNYGYTF.

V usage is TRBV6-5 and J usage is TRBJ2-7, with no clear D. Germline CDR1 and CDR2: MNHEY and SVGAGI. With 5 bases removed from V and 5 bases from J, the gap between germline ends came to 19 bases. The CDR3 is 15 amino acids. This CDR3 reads CASSRQRAIPHEQYF. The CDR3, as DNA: TGTGCCAGCAGTCGCCAAAGGGCCATACCCCACGAGCAGTACTTC.

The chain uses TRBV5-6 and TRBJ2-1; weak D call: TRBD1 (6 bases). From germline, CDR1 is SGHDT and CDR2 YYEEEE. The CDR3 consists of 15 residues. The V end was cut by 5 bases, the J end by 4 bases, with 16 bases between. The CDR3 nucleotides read TGTGCCAGCAGACTAGGTGTGGACAGTTACAATGAGCAGTTCTTC. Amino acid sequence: CASRLGVDSYNEQFF.